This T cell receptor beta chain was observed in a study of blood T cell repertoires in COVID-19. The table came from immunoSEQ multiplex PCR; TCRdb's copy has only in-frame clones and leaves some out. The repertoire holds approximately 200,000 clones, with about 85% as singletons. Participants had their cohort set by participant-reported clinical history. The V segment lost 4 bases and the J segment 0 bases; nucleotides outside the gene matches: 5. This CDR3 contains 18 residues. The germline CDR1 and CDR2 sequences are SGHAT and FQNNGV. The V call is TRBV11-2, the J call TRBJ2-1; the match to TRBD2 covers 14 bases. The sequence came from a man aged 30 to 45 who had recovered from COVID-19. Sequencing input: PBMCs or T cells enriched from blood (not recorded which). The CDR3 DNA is TGTGCCAGCAGCTCGGGGGGGACTAGCGGGAGCTCCTACAATGAGCAGTTCTTC. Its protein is CASSSGGTSGSSYNEQFF. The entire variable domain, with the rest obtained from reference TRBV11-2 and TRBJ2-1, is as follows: EAGVAQSPRYKIIEKRQSVAFWCNPISGHATLYWYQQILGQGPKLLIQFQNNGVVDDSQLPKDRFSAERLKGVDSTLKIQPAKLEDSAVYLCASSSGGTSGSSYNEQFFGPGTRLTVL.